The text below deals with one TCR beta chain. This sample was included in a study of control samples from healthy donors and cancer patients. Profiling relied on immunoSEQ multiplex PCR, and the TCRdb table lists in-frame clones only, not all of them. The table has over 85,000 clones, less than 90% seen once. The sequenced sample consisted of PBMCs. The TCR originated in a woman aged 45-65 years with colorectal cancer.

The CDR3 region has the DNA TGTGCCTGTGAGGGACAGGGGAGGCGTGAGCAGTTCTTC. Translating it yields CACEGQGRREQFF. The J gene is TRBJ2-1, the V gene TRBV30; TRBD1 aligns across 10 bases. Germline loops: CDR1 GTSNPN, CDR2 SVGIG (reference sequence). V shed 6 bases and J 9 bases; nucleotides not matched to a gene: 8. The CDR3 has 13 residues.